This passage covers 4 T cell receptor beta chains from one sample sequenced in a study of shared clonotypes between healthy human individuals. Clones were read by immunoSEQ multiplex PCR, and TCRdb kept only the in-frame ones, dropping some. Of around 2.1 million clones listed, 90% to 96% were seen once; the top ten hold roughly 0.13%. The sample taken for sequencing was naive CD4+ T cells sorted from blood. Subset: CD45RA+ positively selected. Receptor source: a man aged 18 to 29 in good health.

This clone was detected a few times. Here the CDR3 DNA reads TGTGCCAGCAGTGGTCCACTCAGGAGCGGGGGGGCCCTCAGCACAGATACGCAGTATTTT. Its protein product is CASSGPLRSGGALSTDTQYF. This chain uses TRBV6-1 with TRBJ2-3; 10 nucleotides match TRBD2. Trimming at V came to 4 bases and at J to 0 bases, leaving 16 bases not matched to a gene. The CDR3 totals 20 residues. Per the germline V gene, CDR1 is MNHNS and CDR2 is SASEGT.

CDR3 in DNA: TGTGCCAGCAGCCCCCAGGGGGCTGTCTCCTACAATGAGCAGTTCTTC. It encodes CASSPQGAVSYNEQFF. The chain combines TRBV7-2 with TRBJ2-1; 8 nucleotides agree with TRBD1. The CDR3 sequence is 16 residues long. Looked up from germline, CDR1 is SGHTA and CDR2 is FQGNSA. Trimming took 5 bases from V and 0 from J; bases not matched to a gene: 6.

This rearrangement joins TRBV6-5 to TRBJ1-5; D gene ambiguous. Germline CDR1 is MNHEY and CDR2 is SVGAGI. V was pared by 0 bases and J by 3 bases, with 9 bases between. The CDR3 length is 15 residues. The CDR3 here is CASSYSSGANQPQHF. In nucleotides, the CDR3 is TGTGCCAGCAGTTACTCGTCCGGTGCCAATCAGCCCCAGCATTTT.

The J gene is TRBJ2-1, the V gene TRBV9; possible D gene TRBD2, 5 bases. The V end lost 2 bases, the J end lost 1 base, and 13 bases lay between the germline ends. Germline CDR1 is SGDLS and CDR2 is YYNGEE. The CDR3 runs to 16 residues. CDR3 amino acids: CASSVPPGSSYNEQFF. The CDR3 nucleotides are TGTGCCAGCAGCGTTCCCCCGGGATCATCCTACAATGAGCAGTTCTTC.